The entry below gives a single T cell receptor beta chain sequence along with its context. Its antigen is unidentified. This CDR3 has 18 residues. CDR1 is SGHVS and CDR2 is FQNEAQ in the germline V gene. Trimming removed 5 bases from V and 0 bases from J; junction bases left unmatched: 8. The entry originates in a study of cytomegalovirus exposure and HLA in healthy donors. Study-wide results and limits: In an earlier analysis, about 87% or about 30%: the productive usage of most TCR beta V segments. Later analysis identified 16,951 TCR beta sequences associated with HLA alleles, using a false discovery rate threshold of 0.05. According to a later analysis, donors in an Asian-associated ancestry cluster reportedly had fewer N-insertions than the approximately 620-donor mean.

A multiplex PCR was run with 60 Vbeta primers and 13 Jbeta primers. The assay was immunoSEQ multiplex PCR, and TCRdb's table has in-frame clones only and misses some. The sample holds some 140,000 clones, 73% seen once. The receptor's source is a woman between 40 and 50 years old in good health and CMV-seronegative. The V gene is TRBV7-8, the J gene TRBJ2-2, with TRBD2 identical over 11 bases. Source material: PBMCs. This CDR3 is CASSILAGALANTGELFF. DNA of the CDR3: TGTGCCAGCAGCATACTAGCGGGGGCCTTAGCGAACACCGGGGAGCTGTTTTTT.